The text below deals with one T cell receptor beta chain. Germline CDR1 and CDR2: KGHSH and LQKENI. Trimming took 1 base from V and 4 from J, leaving 10 bases between them. The CDR3 sequence is 14 residues long. The sample originates from a study of blood T cell repertoires in COVID-19. The data were produced by immunoSEQ multiplex PCR, yet TCRdb's version contains in-frame clones alone and is incomplete. The sample has a few hundred thousand clones; 65% to 90% are singletons. The receptor comes from a middle-aged man with acute or convalescent COVID-19. Input material: peripheral blood. The V call is TRBV18, the J call TRBJ1-2; D possibly corresponds to TRBD1 (5 bases). The CDR3 protein is CASSPRQGPYGYTF. The DNA for the CDR3 is TGTGCCAGCTCACCACGGCAGGGTCCCTATGGCTACACCTTC.